This T cell receptor beta chain was identified during a study of blood T cell repertoires in COVID-19. Germline-derived CDR1 and CDR2 are SGHNT and YENEEA. This CDR3 comprises 15 residues. V lost 5 bases and J lost 4; bases outside the gene matches: 8. Sequencing used immunoSEQ multiplex PCR; TCRdb keeps in-frame clones, though not all of them. The sample has fewer than 200,000 clones; about 85% are singletons. The TCR comes from a woman aged 55 to 70 with COVID-19, enrolled during active disease. Input material: peripheral blood. The gene calls are TRBV11-3 and TRBJ2-1, with 7 bases fitting TRBD1. DNA of the CDR3: TGTGCCAGCAGCCCGGAGACAGGGAATTACAATGAGCAGTTCTTC. Translating gives CASSPETGNYNEQFF.